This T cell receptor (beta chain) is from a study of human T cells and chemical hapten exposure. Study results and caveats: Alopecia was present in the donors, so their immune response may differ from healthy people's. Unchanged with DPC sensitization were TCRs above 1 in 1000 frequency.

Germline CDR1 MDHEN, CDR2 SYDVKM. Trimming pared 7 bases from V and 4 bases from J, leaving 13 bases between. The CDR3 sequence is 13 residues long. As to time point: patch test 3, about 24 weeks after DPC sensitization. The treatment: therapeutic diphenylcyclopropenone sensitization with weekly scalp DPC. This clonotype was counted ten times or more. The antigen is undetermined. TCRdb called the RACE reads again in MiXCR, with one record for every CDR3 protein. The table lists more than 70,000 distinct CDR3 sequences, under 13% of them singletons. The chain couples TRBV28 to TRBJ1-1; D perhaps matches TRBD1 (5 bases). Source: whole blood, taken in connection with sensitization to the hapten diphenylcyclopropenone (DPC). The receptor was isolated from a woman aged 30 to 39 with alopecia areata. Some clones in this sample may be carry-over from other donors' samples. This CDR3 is CASTGWGRTEAFF. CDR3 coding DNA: TGTGCCAGCACAGGGTGGGGTCGCACTGAAGCTTTCTTT.